Listed here is a single T cell receptor (beta chain). CDR3 length: 17 residues. CDR1 and CDR2 from the germline V gene are LNHDA and SQIVND (reference sequence). The ends were cut back, 1 base at V and 0 bases at J, with 13 bases in the middle. Sequenced by immunoSEQ multiplex PCR; TCRdb stores in-frame clones only, minus some. The table has about 88,000 clones, 75% to 90% seen once. The data are from a study of T cells after somatic rescue of genetic block. This chain uses TRBV19 with TRBJ2-1; D remains ambiguous. Material: peripheral blood mononuclear cells (PBMCs). This sequence originates from a woman between 18 and 29 years old. CDR3 nucleotide sequence: TGTGCCAGTAGTATAGCGGTGGTCTATAGCTCCTACAATGAGCAGTTCTTC. Translation: CASSIAVVYSSYNEQFF.